The T cell receptor beta chain under discussion was sequenced for a study of immune characteristics of hereditary and idiopathic chronic pancreatitis. Comments on this clone: Its target is unknown.

Assay used: immunoSEQ multiplex PCR; TCRdb lists only in-frame clones, some missing. The sample includes about 14,000 clones, 73% seen only once; the top ten take more than 13%. V lost 5 bases and J lost 4; bases outside the gene matches: 3. The CDR3 contains 13 residues. Germline CDR1 is SGHTA and CDR2 is FQGNSA. Patients having total pancreatectomy with islet autotransplantation provided the chronic pancreatitis pancreas tissue. Study-level points and caveats: Controls had less diverse, more clonal TCRbeta repertoires than both pancreatitis groups.

The rearrangement links TRBV7-2 to TRBJ1-2, with 8 bases aligning to TRBD1. The specimen sequenced was pancreas tissue with hereditary chronic pancreatitis. The sequence was obtained from a human donor with chronic pancreatitis. The CDR3 spells CASSQDRVYGYTF. The CDR3 nucleotides read TGTGCCAGCAGCCAGGACAGGGTCTATGGCTACACCTTC.